This TCR beta chain came from a study of blood T cell repertoires in COVID-19. Across the whole study: Whether acute or convalescent, the COVID-19 samples came from the United States, Italy and Spain. T cells, B-cell-depleted T cells, or PBMCs supplied cDNA or gDNA.

Source study methods: Estimation of nucleated cell counts was performed using reference gene primer amplification. Sequencing was performed with immunoSEQ multiplex PCR; in TCRdb, only in-frame clones are kept and a portion is missing. V, J and clone size reflect that table, while D and trimming were determined from the DNA. The sample holds 200,000 to 250,000 clones, 75% to 85% seen once. Sequenced material: peripheral blood. This receptor was taken from a woman aged 40 to 49 who had recovered from COVID-19.

CDR3 bases: TGTGCCATCACAGTACAGCCCTCTGGAAACACCATATATTTT. This gives the protein CAITVQPSGNTIYF. The gene calls are TRBV10-3 and TRBJ1-3; D gene uncertain. Trimming pared 7 bases from V and 0 bases from J, leaving 10 bases between. The CDR3 length is 14 residues. Germline V gene sequence: CDR1 ENHRY, CDR2 SYGVKD.